These 9 T cell receptor beta chains were sequenced from one sample in a study of shared clonotypes between healthy human individuals. Sequencing was performed with immunoSEQ multiplex PCR; in TCRdb, only in-frame clones are kept and a portion is missing. The sample holds under 2,500,000 clones; approximately 96% are singletons and the top ten take more than 0.1%. The sequenced sample was naive CD4+ T cells sorted from blood. Subset defined: CD45RA+ positively selected. These receptors were taken from a young man in good health.

This chain uses TRBV28 with TRBJ1-4; 9 bases fit TRBD1. V gave up 7 bases and J gave up 5 bases; unmatched junction bases: 5. Germline V gene sequence: CDR1 MDHEN, CDR2 SYDVKM. This CDR3 spans 14 amino acids. This CDR3 is CASTGGTGNEKLFF. CDR3 sequence (DNA): TGTGCCAGCACCGGCGGGACAGGGAATGAAAAACTGTTTTTT.

This chain connects TRBV4-1 to TRBJ2-5, with D unclear. Germline-derived CDR1 and CDR2 are MGHRA and YSYEKL. Trimming shortened V by 0 bases and J by 6 bases, and 11 bases separated the two germline ends. CDR3 size: 14 residues. The CDR3 nucleotides read TGCGCCAGCAGCCAAGATTACGCTTCGAAGACCCAGTACTTC. This encodes CASSQDYASKTQYF.

V and J are TRBV27 and TRBJ2-2; weak D call: TRBD2 (6 bases). V dropped 6 bases and J dropped 5 bases, with 19 bases sitting between them. Germline CDR1 and CDR2: MNHEY and SMNVEV (reference sequence). CDR3 length: 16 amino acids. Written as DNA, the CDR3 is TGTGCCAGCAGAACCCTACAAGGAGGGCCAACCGGGGAGCTGTTTTTT. This codes for CASRTLQGGPTGELFF.

The CDR3 nucleotides are TGTGCCAGCTCACCGGGACTCCTGGACCATTCACCCCTCCACTTT. Protein sequence: CASSPGLLDHSPLHF. The chain couples TRBV18 to TRBJ1-6; D might be TRBD1 (5 bases). V was cut by 3 bases and J by 8 bases, with 14 bases left in between. CDR1 is KGHSH, CDR2 LQKENI, per germline. The CDR3 totals 15 residues.

The rearrangement joins TRBV5-1 to TRBJ1-1; D unresolved. CDR1 SGHRS and CDR2 YFSETQ come from the germline V gene. V was cut by 8 bases and J by 1 base, with 9 bases left in between. The CDR3 is made up of 12 amino acids. This chain's CDR3 is CARRAGNTEAFF. The CDR3 DNA reads TGCGCCAGGAGGGCGGGGAACACTGAAGCTTTCTTT. The full variable domain, its missing parts supplied by reference TRBV5-1 and TRBJ1-1, is KAGVTQTPRYLIKTRGQQVTLSCSPISGHRSVSWYQQTPGQGLQFLFEYFSETQRNKGNFPGRFSGRQFSNSRSEMNVSTLELGDSALYLCARRAGNTEAFFGQGTRLTVV.

The CDR3 loop reads CASGQGGGTEAFF. Written as DNA, the CDR3 is TGTGCCAGTGGACAGGGCGGCGGCACTGAAGCTTTCTTT. The V and J genes are TRBV27 and TRBJ1-1; 8 bases map to TRBD1. Germline V gene sequence: CDR1 MNHEY, CDR2 SMNVEV (reference sequence). Trimming removed 9 bases from V and 4 bases from J; junction bases left unmatched: 7. The CDR3 extends over 13 amino acids.

J is TRBJ2-3 and V is TRBV18; maybe TRBD2 (6 bases). Trimming cost V 5 bases and J 4 bases, with 13 bases left between them. Germline CDR1 KGHSH, CDR2 LQKENI. This CDR3 has 14 residues. This CDR3 is CASSTSGTSDTQYF. As DNA, the CDR3 is TGTGCCAGCTCAACCTCAGGGACTTCAGATACGCAGTATTTT.

This chain joins TRBV7-8 and TRBJ1-3; D gene unclear. The V gene lost 2 bases and the J gene lost 0 bases, with 5 bases spanning the gap. From germline, CDR1 is SGHVS and CDR2 FQNEAQ. The CDR3 has 14 residues. The CDR3 DNA reads TGTGCCAGCAGCTTACCAGGCTCTGGAAACACCATATATTTT. This gives the protein CASSLPGSGNTIYF.

This clone is a singleton in its sample. J is TRBJ2-3 and V is TRBV5-4; TRBD1 agrees at 12 bases. Germline V gives CDR1 SGHNT, CDR2 YYREEE (reference sequence). The CDR3 spans 16 residues. The ends lost 4 bases at V and 3 bases at J; junction bases unmatched: 6. CDR3 DNA sequence: TGTGCCAGCAGCCCGAAGGGACAGGGGGCAACAGATACGCAGTATTTT. The encoded protein is CASSPKGQGATDTQYF.